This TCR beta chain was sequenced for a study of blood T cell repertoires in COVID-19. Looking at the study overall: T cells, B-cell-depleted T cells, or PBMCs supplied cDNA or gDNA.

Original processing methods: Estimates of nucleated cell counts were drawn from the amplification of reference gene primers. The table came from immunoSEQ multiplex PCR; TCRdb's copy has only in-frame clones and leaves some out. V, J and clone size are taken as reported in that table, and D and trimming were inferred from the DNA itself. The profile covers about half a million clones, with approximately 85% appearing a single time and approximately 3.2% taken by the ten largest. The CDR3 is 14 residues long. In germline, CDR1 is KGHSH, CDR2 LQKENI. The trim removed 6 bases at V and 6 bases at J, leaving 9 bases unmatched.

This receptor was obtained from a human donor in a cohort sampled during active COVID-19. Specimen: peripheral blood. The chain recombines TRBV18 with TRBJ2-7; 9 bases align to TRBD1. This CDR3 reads CASSPWGQGIEQYF. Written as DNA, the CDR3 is TGTGCCAGCTCCCCGTGGGGACAGGGAATCGAGCAGTACTTC.